This T cell receptor beta chain was observed in a study of blood T cell repertoires in COVID-19. Across the study: Acute and convalescent COVID-19 specimens originated in the United States, Italy and Spain.

This CDR3 has 15 residues. V shed 2 bases, J shed 4 bases, and the junction held 5 bases outside the gene matches. Germline loops: CDR1 KGHSH, CDR2 LQKENI. Produced via immunoSEQ multiplex PCR; TCRdb's table is partial and in-frame only. The sample shows around 250,000 clones, approximately 82% of them seen only once. V gene TRBV18 combines with J gene TRBJ1-1; TRBD1 matches at 9 bases. This receptor was identified in a man aged 40-49 years with active or convalescent COVID-19. Sequencing was done on a sample of peripheral blood. DNA for the CDR3: TGTGCCAGCTCACCATTAGAGACAGGGGGCACTGAAGCTTTCTTT. Translation gives CASSPLETGGTEAFF.